This T cell receptor (beta chain) was retrieved from a study of cytomegalovirus exposure and HLA in healthy donors. General study findings and limits: Using a false discovery rate of 0.05, a later analysis showed that approximately 18,000 TCR beta sequences were associated with HLA alleles. In an earlier analysis, in 620 or so donors, most V segments appeared productive either ~87% or ~30% of the time. Researchers catalogued 150 or so TCR beta chains as cytomegalovirus-associated.

Between the trimmed V and J ends, which lost 6 bases and 8 bases, there was a span of 13 bases. The CDR3 is 13 residues long. The germline CDR1 and CDR2 sequences are SNHLY and FYNNEI. A word on this clone: As yet, its antigen is unknown.

The PCR had 60 Vbeta and 13 Jbeta primers. The protocol was immunoSEQ multiplex PCR, while the TCRdb copy is restricted to in-frame clones and leaves out a portion. The repertoire holds roughly 130,000 clones, with around 80% as singletons. These donors counted as nominally healthy when sampled, but unrecorded immune exposures were likely. Sequenced material: PBMCs. The sequence was collected from a man aged 25 to 45 in good health and CMV-seronegative. The gene calls are TRBV2 and TRBJ2-2, with D perhaps TRBD1 (5 bases). CDR3 bases: TGTGCCAGCAGCACAAGTGGGGCGGGGGAGCTGTTTTTT. This codes for CASSTSGAGELFF.